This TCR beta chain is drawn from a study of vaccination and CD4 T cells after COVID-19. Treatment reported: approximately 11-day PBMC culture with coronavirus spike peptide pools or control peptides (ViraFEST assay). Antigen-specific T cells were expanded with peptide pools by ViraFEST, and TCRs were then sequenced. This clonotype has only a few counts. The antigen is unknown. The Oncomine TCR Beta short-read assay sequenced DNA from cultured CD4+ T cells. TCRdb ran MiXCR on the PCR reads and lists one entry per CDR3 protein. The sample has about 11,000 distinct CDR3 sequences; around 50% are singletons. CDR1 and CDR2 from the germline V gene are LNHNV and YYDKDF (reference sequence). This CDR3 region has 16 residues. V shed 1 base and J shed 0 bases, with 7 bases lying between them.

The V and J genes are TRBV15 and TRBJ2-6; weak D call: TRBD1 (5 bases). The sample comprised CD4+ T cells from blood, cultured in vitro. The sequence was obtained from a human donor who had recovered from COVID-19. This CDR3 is CATSRGGDSGANVLTF. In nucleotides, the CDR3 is TGTGCCACCAGCAGAGGGGGCGACTCTGGGGCCAACGTCCTGACTTTC.